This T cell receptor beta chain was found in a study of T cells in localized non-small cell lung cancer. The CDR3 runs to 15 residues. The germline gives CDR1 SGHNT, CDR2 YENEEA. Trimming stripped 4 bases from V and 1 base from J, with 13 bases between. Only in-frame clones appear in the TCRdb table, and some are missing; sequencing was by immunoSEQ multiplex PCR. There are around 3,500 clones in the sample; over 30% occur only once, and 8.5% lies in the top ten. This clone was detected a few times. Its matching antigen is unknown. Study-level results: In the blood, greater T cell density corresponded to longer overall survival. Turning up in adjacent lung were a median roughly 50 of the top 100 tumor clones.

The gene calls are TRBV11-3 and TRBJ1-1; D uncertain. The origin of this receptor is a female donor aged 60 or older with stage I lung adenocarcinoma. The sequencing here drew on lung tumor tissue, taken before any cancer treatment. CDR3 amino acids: CASSWEDRGNTEAFF. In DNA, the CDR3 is TGTGCCAGCAGCTGGGAGGATCGAGGGAACACTGAAGCTTTCTTT.